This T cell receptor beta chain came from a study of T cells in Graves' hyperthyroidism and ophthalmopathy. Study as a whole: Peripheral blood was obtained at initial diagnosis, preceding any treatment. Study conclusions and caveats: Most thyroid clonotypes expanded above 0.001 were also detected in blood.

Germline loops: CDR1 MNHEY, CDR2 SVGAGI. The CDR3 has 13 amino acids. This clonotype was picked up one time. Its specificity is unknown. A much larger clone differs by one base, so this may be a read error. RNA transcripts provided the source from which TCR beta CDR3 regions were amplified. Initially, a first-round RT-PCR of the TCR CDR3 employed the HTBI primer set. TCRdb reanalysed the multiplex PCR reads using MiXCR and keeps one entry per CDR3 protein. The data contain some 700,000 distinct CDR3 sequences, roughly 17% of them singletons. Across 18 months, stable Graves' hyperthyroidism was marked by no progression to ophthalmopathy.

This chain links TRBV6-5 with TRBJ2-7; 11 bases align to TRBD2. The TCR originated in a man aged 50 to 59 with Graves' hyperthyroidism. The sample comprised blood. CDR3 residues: CASRTSGIYGQYF. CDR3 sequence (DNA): TGTGCCAGCAGGACTAGCGGGATCTACGGGCAGTACTTC.